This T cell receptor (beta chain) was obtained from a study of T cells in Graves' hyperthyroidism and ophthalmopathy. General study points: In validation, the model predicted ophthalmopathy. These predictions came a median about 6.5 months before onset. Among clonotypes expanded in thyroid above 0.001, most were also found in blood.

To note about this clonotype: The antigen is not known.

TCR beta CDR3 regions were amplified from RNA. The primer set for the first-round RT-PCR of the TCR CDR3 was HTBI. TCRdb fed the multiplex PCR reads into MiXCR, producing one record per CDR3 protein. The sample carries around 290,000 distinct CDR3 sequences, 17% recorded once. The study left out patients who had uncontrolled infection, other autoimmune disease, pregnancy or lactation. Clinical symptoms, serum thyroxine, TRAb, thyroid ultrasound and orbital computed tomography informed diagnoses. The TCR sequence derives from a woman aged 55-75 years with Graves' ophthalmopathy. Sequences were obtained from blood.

The CDR3 nucleotides read TGCAGTGCTAACGGACTAGCGGGAGAAACCTACGAGCAGTACTTC. Its protein is CSANGLAGETYEQYF. The rearrangement links TRBV20-1 to TRBJ2-7; 13 bases align to TRBD2. The ends lost 4 bases at V and 2 bases at J; junction bases unmatched: 5. This CDR3 is 15 amino acids long. CDR1 is DFQATT and CDR2 is SNEGSKA in the germline V gene (reference sequence).